The 14 T cell receptor beta chains in this list originate from one sample, sequenced in a study of cytomegalovirus exposure and HLA in healthy donors. 60 Vbeta and 13 Jbeta primers were used in PCR. The method was immunoSEQ multiplex PCR; TCRdb's version includes in-frame clones alone and lacks a portion of them. The data hold under 200,000 clones, with about three quarters observed a single time. Sequenced sample: PBMCs. The receptor set was obtained from a woman aged 40 to 49 in good health and CMV-seropositive.

The rearrangement links TRBV30 to TRBJ1-5, with 7 bases matching TRBD1. The CDR3 length is 14 residues. Germline V gene data show CDR1 as GTSNPN and CDR2 as SVGIG (reference sequence). The V and J ends lost 1 base and 9 bases, in that order; junction bases with no gene match: 9. The CDR3 loop is CAWSGQGHLGPQHF. The CDR3 bases are TGTGCCTGGAGTGGACAGGGCCACTTGGGGCCCCAGCATTTT.

The V call is TRBV7-9, the J call TRBJ2-1; 9 bases are shared with TRBD1. The germline CDR1 and CDR2 sequences are SEHNR and FQNEAQ (reference sequence). This CDR3 comprises 14 residues. The ends lost 6 bases at V and 7 bases at J; junction bases unmatched: 7. DNA for the CDR3: TGTGCCAGCAGGCTACAGGGGGCCGGGAATGAGCAGTTCTTC. Translating gives CASRLQGAGNEQFF.

This clone showed up just a few times. In nucleotides, the CDR3 is TGTGCCAGCAGTTTAACGGGAATCTATGGCTACACCTTC. Translated: CASSLTGIYGYTF. V and J are TRBV27 and TRBJ1-2; D not certain. Deletions cut 2 bases from V and 4 bases from J, with 8 bases between. CDR3 length: 13 residues. Germline CDR1 and CDR2: MNHEY and SMNVEV (reference sequence).

This chain uses TRBV6-6 with TRBJ1-5; the D gene is possibly TRBD1 (6 bases). V lost 3 bases and J 2 bases, leaving 11 bases between the germline ends. The CDR3 extends over 15 amino acids. The V gene's germline CDR1 is MNHNY and CDR2 SVGAGI (reference sequence). CDR3 residues: CASSYGGAGNQPQHF. DNA of the CDR3: TGTGCCAGCAGTTATGGGGGGGCTGGCAATCAGCCCCAGCATTTT.

The V gene is TRBV9, the J gene TRBJ1-1; 12 nucleotides match TRBD1. Losses at the gene ends were 4 bases for V and 3 bases for J; bases not matched to a gene: 4. Germline loops: CDR1 SGDLS, CDR2 YYNGEE. The CDR3 is made up of 15 amino acids. CDR3 sequence reads: CASSPGQGAYTEAFF. In nucleotides, the CDR3 is TGTGCCAGCAGCCCGGGACAGGGGGCCTACACTGAAGCTTTCTTT.

This clone was counted between two and nine times. The chain joins TRBV4-3 to TRBJ2-1, with a tentative D call TRBD2 (5 bases). Trimming cost V 0 bases and J 4 bases, with 13 bases left between them. Germline V gene sequence: CDR1 LGHNA, CDR2 YSLEER. The CDR3 is 16 residues long. CDR3 sequence reads: CASSQDRTGWYNEQFF. The CDR3 nucleotides are TGCGCCAGCAGCCAAGATCGAACGGGGTGGTACAATGAGCAGTTCTTC.

The rearrangement uses TRBV5-1 and TRBJ2-5; 10 bases map to TRBD2. The J call may be faulty, since TRBJ2-7 better matches the DNA end. The CDR3 contains 18 residues. Germline CDR1 is SGHRS and CDR2 is YFSETQ. DNA of the CDR3: TGCGCCAGCAGCTTGGCGCCCCTTAGGACTAGCGGCTCCTACGAGCAGTACTTC. It is translated as CASSLAPLRTSGSYEQYF.

The chain uses TRBV5-1 and TRBJ1-4; 7 bases map to TRBD1. In germline, CDR1 is SGHRS, CDR2 YFSETQ. Trimming took 0 bases from V and 8 from J; bases not matched to a gene: 4. The CDR3 has 14 residues. CDR3 sequence reads: CASSLAPGGEKLFF. CDR3 DNA sequence: TGCGCCAGCAGCTTGGCTCCAGGGGGGGAAAAACTGTTTTTT.

The chain has TRBV27 and TRBJ2-7; D gene ambiguous. V was clipped by 2 bases and J by 7 bases, with 3 bases between them. CDR1 is MNHEY, CDR2 SMNVEV, per germline (reference sequence). The CDR3 consists of 10 residues. The CDR3 region is CASSLREQYF. For the CDR3, the DNA is TGTGCCAGCAGTTTACGGGAGCAGTACTTC.

This clone appeared a few times. This chain joins TRBV19 and TRBJ2-5; D perhaps matches TRBD2 (6 bases). Germline V lookup: CDR1 LNHDA, CDR2 SQIVND (reference sequence). V was trimmed by 5 bases and J by 1 base, leaving 11 bases between them. CDR3 length: 14 residues. The CDR3 nucleotides read TGTGCCAGTAGTGCGTTAGCGGTCCAAGAGACCCAGTACTTC. Translated: CASSALAVQETQYF.

The J gene is TRBJ1-6, the V gene TRBV7-9; tentative D call: TRBD1 (6 bases). The CDR3 consists of 15 residues. Germline CDR1 and CDR2: SEHNR and FQNEAQ (reference sequence). V lost 5 bases and J 6 bases, leaving 14 bases between the germline ends. CDR3 amino acids: CASSPRQVSNSPLHF. CDR3 bases: TGTGCCAGCAGCCCAAGACAGGTCTCTAATTCACCCCTCCACTTT. The full variable domain, rest sourced from reference TRBV7-9 and TRBJ1-6, is DTGVSQNPRHKITKRGQNVTFRCDPISEHNRLYWYRQTLGQGPEFLTYFQNEAQLEKSRLLSDRFSAERPKGSFSTLEIQRTEQGDSAMYLCASSPRQVSNSPLHFGNGTRLTVT.

The V and J genes are TRBV25-1 and TRBJ2-2; 8 bases fit TRBD1. Trimming cost V 5 bases and J 7 bases; bases outside gene matches: 3. The CDR3 has 13 residues. Germline loops: CDR1 MGHDK, CDR2 SYGVNS. The DNA of the CDR3 is TGTGCCAGCAGTCCGGACAGGGACGGGGAGCTGTTTTTT. It encodes CASSPDRDGELFF.

This clone was seen just once. The gene calls are TRBV30 and TRBJ1-5, with 7 bases matching TRBD1. This CDR3 is 12 amino acids long. The V gene end was trimmed by 4 bases and the J gene end by 4 bases; junction bases not matched to a gene: 1. Germline V lookup: CDR1 GTSNPN, CDR2 SVGIG (reference sequence). CDR3 in amino acids: CAWTQGNQPQHF. For the CDR3, the DNA is TGTGCCTGGACACAGGGGAATCAGCCCCAGCATTTT.

The chain carries TRBV6-1 and TRBJ2-5; TRBD1 is a possible D gene (6 bases). Germline assignment: CDR1 MNHNS and CDR2 SASEGT. Trimming pared 1 base from V and 5 bases from J, leaving 17 bases between. The CDR3 contains 16 residues. The CDR3 here is CASSEGSQGWLETQYF. The CDR3 DNA sequence: TGTGCCAGCAGTGAAGGTTCACAGGGTTGGTTGGAGACCCAGTACTTC.